The T cell receptor (beta chain) described here comes from a study of molecular identifiers for immune sequencing clone quantification. Study-wide points: Spiked Jurkat TCR RNA equivalent to one cell reportedly surfaced among 900,000 to 1,000,000 naive cells. Effector cells had over 98% of their molecules in clones above 20 RNA copies, while naive cells had under 1%.

This CDR3 is built from 13 residues. Germline V CDR1 and CDR2: MDHEN, SYDVKM. The V gene lost 6 bases and the J gene lost 3 bases, with 11 bases spanning the gap. In preparing bulk TCR libraries, previously described methods and listed TCR primers were used. TCRdb itself ran the PCR reads through MiXCR, one entry per CDR3 protein. Here the sample spans around 320,000 distinct CDR3 sequences, roughly 24% being singletons. It was from 20,000 to 1,000,000 sorted cells, with 10%, 30% or 50% RNA, that naive CD8 libraries came. Comments on this clonotype: Its antigen remains unknown.

This receptor was taken from a human donor in good health. Some libraries in this study had Jurkat cell RNA spiked in. Sequencing was performed on naive CD8+ T cells from blood, with Jurkat cell RNA spiked in. As to subset: FACS-sorted CD8+CD4-CCR7+CD45RA+ naive T cells. This rearrangement joins TRBV28 to TRBJ1-2, with TRBD1 as a possible D gene (5 bases). The CDR3 DNA reads as TGTGCCAGCAGCTCGGACACTTACTATGGCTACACCTTC. This codes for CASSSDTYYGYTF.